The sample holds many counts of the clone carrying this T cell receptor (beta chain). Its target is unknown. Deletions cut 1 base from V and 2 bases from J, with 2 bases between. Germline V gene data show CDR1 as SEHNR and CDR2 as FQNEAQ (reference sequence). This CDR3 has 12 amino acids. The sample belongs to a study of blood T cells in healthy people across ages. On the study more broadly: About one barcoded beta molecule was captured per two T cells (by template switching).

Every sample gave at least 5 micrograms of total RNA when it was extracted. A sample-barcoded 5' primer and a J-beta primer mix were used in a second PCR of about 6 to 12 cycles. TCRdb reprocessed the 5' RACE reads with MiXCR, giving one entry per CDR3 protein. The sample includes approximately 1.5 million distinct CDR3 sequences, about 45% seen only once; the top ten take under 5%. Overall study findings and caveats: From one million sequenced T cells, diversity estimates were lower bounds.

V is TRBV7-9 and J is TRBJ2-5; D is uncertain. The receptor comes from a woman aged 18-29 years in good health. The sequenced sample was blood. In nucleotides, the CDR3 is TGTGCCAGCAGCTTAGAGCAAGAGACCCAGTACTTC. Its translation: CASSLEQETQYF.